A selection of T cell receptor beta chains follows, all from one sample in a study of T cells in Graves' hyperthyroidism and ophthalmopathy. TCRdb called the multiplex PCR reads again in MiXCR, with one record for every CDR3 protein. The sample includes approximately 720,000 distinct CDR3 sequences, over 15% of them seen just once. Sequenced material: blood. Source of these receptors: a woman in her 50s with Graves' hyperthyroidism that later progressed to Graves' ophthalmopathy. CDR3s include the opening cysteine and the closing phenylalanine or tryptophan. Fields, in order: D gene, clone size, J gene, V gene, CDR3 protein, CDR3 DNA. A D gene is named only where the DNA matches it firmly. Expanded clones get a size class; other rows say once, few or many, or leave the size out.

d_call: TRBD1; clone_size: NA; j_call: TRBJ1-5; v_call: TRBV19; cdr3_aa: CATAKDRGLSQPQHF; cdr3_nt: TGTGCCACGGCCAAAGACAGGGGGCTAAGTCAGCCCCAGCATTTT
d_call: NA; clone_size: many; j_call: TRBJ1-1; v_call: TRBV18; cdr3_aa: CASSPNEGTTEAFF; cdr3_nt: TGTGCCAGCTCACCAAATGAGGGGACTACTGAAGCTTTCTTT
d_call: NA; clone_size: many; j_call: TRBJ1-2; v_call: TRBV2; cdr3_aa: CASSEGGSNYGYTF; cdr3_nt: TGTGCCAGCAGTGAAGGGGGGTCTAACTATGGCTACACCTTC
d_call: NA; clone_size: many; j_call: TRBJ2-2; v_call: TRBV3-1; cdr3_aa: CASSQEGRGTARSGELFF; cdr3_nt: TGTGCCAGCAGCCAAGAAGGCCGGGGGACGGCCCGGTCCGGGGAGCTGTTTTTT
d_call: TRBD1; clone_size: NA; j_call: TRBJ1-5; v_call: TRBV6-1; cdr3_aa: CATRPGQGAKDWSQPQHF; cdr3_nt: TGTGCCACCCGACCGGGACAGGGGGCGAAAGATTGGTCTCAGCCCCAGCATTTT
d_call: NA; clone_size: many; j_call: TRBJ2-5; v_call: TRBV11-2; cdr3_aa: CASSLDLLRETQYF; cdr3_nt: TGTGCCAGCAGCTTAGATTTGCTACGGGAGACCCAGTACTTC
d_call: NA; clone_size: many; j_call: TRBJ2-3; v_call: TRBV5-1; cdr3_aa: CASSLEAGVADTQYF; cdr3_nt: TGCGCCAGCAGCTTGGAGGCAGGGGTCGCAGATACGCAGTATTTT
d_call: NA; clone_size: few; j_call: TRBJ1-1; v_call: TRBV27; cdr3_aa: CASSDVGFGGPVEAFF; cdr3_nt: TGTGCCAGCAGTGACGTCGGGTTCGGCGGGCCAGTCGAAGCTTTCTTT
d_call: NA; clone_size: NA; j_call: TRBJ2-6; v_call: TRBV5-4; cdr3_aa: CASSLQGLANVLTF; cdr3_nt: TGTGCCAGCAGCCTCCAGGGCCTGGCCAACGTCCTGACTTTC
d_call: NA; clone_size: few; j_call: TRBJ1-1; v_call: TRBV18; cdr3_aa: CASSPRGAPGTEAFF; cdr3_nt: TGTGCCAGCTCACCACGGGGGGCCCCGGGGACTGAAGCTTTCTTT
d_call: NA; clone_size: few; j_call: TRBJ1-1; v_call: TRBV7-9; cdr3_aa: CASSFGGTMNTEAFF; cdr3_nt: TGTGCCAGCAGCTTTGGGGGAACTATGAACACTGAAGCTTTCTTT
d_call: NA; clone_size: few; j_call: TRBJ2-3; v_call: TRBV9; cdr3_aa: CASSVSPTSRTDTQYF; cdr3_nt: TGTGCCAGCAGCGTATCGCCAACAAGTCGCACAGATACGCAGTATTTT
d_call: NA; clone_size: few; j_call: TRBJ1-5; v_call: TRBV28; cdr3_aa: CAGRSGGNQPQHF; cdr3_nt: TGTGCCGGGCGGTCAGGAGGCAATCAGCCCCAGCATTTT
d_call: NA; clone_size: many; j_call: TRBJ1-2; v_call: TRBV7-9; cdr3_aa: CASSLRGDPNYGYTF; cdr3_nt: TGTGCCAGCAGCTTACGAGGGGATCCTAACTATGGCTACACCTTC
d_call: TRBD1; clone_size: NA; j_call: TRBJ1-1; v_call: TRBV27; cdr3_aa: CASSLLWTGGYGEAFF; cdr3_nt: TGTGCCAGCAGTTTATTATGGACAGGGGGCTATGGTGAAGCTTTCTTT
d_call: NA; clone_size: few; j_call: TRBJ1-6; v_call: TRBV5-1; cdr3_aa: CASSETDSGNSPLHF; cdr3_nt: TGCGCCAGCAGCGAGACAGACTCTGGCAATTCACCCCTCCACTTT
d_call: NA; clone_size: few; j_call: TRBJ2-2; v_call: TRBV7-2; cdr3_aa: CASSRAGTNTGELFF; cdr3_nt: TGTGCCAGCAGCAGGGCCGGGACTAACACCGGGGAGCTGTTTTTT
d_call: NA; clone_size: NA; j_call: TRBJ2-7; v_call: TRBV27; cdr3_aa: CASRPLVDSYEQYF; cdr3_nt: TGTGCCAGCCGTCCCCTAGTTGACTCCTACGAGCAGTACTTC
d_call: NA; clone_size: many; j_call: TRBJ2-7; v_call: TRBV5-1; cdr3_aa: CASSSPLSYEQYF; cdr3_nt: TGCGCCAGCAGCTCCCCCCTATCGTACGAGCAGTACTTC
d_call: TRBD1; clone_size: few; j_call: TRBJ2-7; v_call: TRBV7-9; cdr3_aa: CASRTTGGSYEQYF; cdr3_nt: TGTGCCAGCAGGACGACAGGGGGCTCCTACGAGCAGTACTTC
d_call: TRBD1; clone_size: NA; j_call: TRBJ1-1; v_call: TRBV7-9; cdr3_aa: CASSVDRAIAEAFF; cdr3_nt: TGTGCCAGCAGCGTGGACAGGGCAATTGCTGAAGCTTTCTTT
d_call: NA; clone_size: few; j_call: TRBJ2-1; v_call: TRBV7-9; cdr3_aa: CASSPSGVGINEQFF; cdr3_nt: TGTGCCAGCAGCCCCTCGGGGGTTGGGATCAATGAGCAGTTCTTC
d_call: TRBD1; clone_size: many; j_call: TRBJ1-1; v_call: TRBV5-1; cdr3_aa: CASSPRTGTGTLEAFF; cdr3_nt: TGCGCCAGCAGCCCGCGGACCGGGACAGGGACCCTGGAAGCTTTCTTT
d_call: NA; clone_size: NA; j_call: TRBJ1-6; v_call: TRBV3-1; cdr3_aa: CASSRAGDSLLHF; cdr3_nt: TGTGCCAGCAGCCGAGCAGGGGATTCACTCCTCCACTTT
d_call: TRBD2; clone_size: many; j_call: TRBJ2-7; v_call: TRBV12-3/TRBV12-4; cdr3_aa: CASSLLAGAYEQYF; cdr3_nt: TGTGCCAGCAGTTTGCTAGCGGGGGCCTACGAGCAGTACTTC
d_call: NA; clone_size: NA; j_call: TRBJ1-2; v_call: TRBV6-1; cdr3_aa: CASRGAYRYTF; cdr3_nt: TGTGCCAGCAGGGGGGCCTATCGCTACACCTTC
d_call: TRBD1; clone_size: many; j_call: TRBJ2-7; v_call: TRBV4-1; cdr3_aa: CASSQAQGDVQEQYF; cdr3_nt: TGCGCCAGCAGCCAAGCCCAGGGGGATGTGCAGGAGCAGTACTTC
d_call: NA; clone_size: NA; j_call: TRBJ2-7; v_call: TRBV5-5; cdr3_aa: CASSRRVGEQYF; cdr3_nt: TGTGCCAGCAGCCGCAGGGTTGGCGAGCAGTACTTC
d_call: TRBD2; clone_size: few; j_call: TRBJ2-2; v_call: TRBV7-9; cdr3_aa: CATGGGNTGELFF; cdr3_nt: TGTGCCACCGGCGGGGGGAACACCGGGGAGCTGTTTTTT